This T cell receptor (beta chain) was found in a study of T cell repertoires in cytomegalovirus infection. About the research overall: Both CMV infection and a matching HLA type were indicated by public TCR beta signatures.

Each CDR3 protein gets one entry after TCRdb re-called the reads with MiXCR. The sample has around 300,000 distinct CDR3 sequences, 8% to 10% seen once. The V and J ends lost 1 base and 0 bases respectively, with 10 bases between them. Germline V gene sequence: CDR1 SGHRS, CDR2 YFSETQ. The CDR3 has 15 amino acids. This clonotype turned up a few times. V and J are TRBV5-1 and TRBJ1-1; TRBD1 might be the D (6 bases). This TCR was sampled from a human donor in good health (CMV status not recorded). Some clones in this sample may be carry-over from other donors' samples. What was sequenced was PBMCs. CDR3 region: CASSLFTGMNTEAFF. The CDR3 DNA is TGCGCCAGCAGCTTGTTTACAGGGATGAACACTGAAGCTTTCTTT.